This is a list of T cell receptor beta chains from one sample in a study of shared clonotypes between healthy human individuals. Produced via immunoSEQ multiplex PCR; TCRdb's table is partial and in-frame only. Of more than 2 million clones listed, roughly 96% are singletons. Sequenced material: naive CD4+ T cells sorted from blood. The receptors here all came from a man in his late teens or twenties in good health. Each CDR3 is given with its conserved first and last residue. Each record gives: CDR3 DNA, CDR3 protein, J gene, clone size, D gene, V gene. D genes are given only for firm matches. Clone size is stated in some rows and not others, as once, few, many or a class when expanded.

DNA: TGTGCCAGCAGCCAAGCTCGGGGGAACCTGAACACTGAAGCTTTCTTT
CDR3: CASSQARGNLNTEAFF
J: TRBJ1-1
size: NA
D: NA
V: TRBV14

DNA: TGTGCCATCAGTGAGCAGGGGTTTGAGCAGTTCTTC
CDR3: CAISEQGFEQFF
J: TRBJ2-1
size: NA
D: NA
V: TRBV10-3

DNA: TGTGCCAGCAGCAAAGTAGTACTGGGGAGATACGAGCAGTACTTC
CDR3: CASSKVVLGRYEQYF
J: TRBJ2-7
size: NA
D: NA
V: TRBV21-1

DNA: TGTGCCAGCAGTTACGGGACAGGGAGGGGTGAAAAACTGTTTTTT
CDR3: CASSYGTGRGEKLFF
J: TRBJ1-4
size: NA
D: TRBD1
V: TRBV6-5

DNA: TGCAGTGCGCCAACGAACACTGAAGCTTTCTTT
CDR3: CSAPTNTEAFF
J: TRBJ1-1
size: once
D: NA
V: TRBV20-1

DNA: TGCGCCAGCAGCCGCGTACCTACCGGGGAGCTGTTTTTT
CDR3: CASSRVPTGELFF
J: TRBJ2-2
size: NA
D: NA
V: TRBV4-3

DNA: TGTGCCAGCAGTCAACAAGCGGGGGGAATCAATGAGCAGTTCTTC
CDR3: CASSQQAGGINEQFF
J: TRBJ2-1
size: NA
D: TRBD2
V: TRBV7-3

DNA: TGTGCCAGCAGCGTAGACGGCGGGTACAATCAGCCCCAGCATTTT
CDR3: CASSVDGGYNQPQHF
J: TRBJ1-5
size: NA
D: NA
V: TRBV9

DNA: TGTGCCAGCAGTGAAGGGGGACTGGATTCAGAGACCCAGTACTTC
CDR3: CASSEGGLDSETQYF
J: TRBJ2-5
size: once
D: NA
V: TRBV2

DNA: TGTGCCAGCAGGAGAGACAGGGCGGCCACTGAAGCTTTCTTT
CDR3: CASRRDRAATEAFF
J: TRBJ1-1
size: once
D: TRBD1
V: TRBV25-1

DNA: TGTGCCAGCTCAACCACCCTCGGTCAGGGGATGAACACCGGGGAGCTGTTTTTT
CDR3: CASSTTLGQGMNTGELFF
J: TRBJ2-2
size: NA
D: NA
V: TRBV18

DNA: TGTGCCAGTAGGGACAGGGAAACGGACACTGAAGCTTTCTTT
CDR3: CASRDRETDTEAFF
J: TRBJ1-1
size: NA
D: TRBD1
V: TRBV19

DNA: TGTGCCAGCAGCTTATGGCTGCAGGGACTAGCGGACTCCTACGAGCAGTACTTC
CDR3: CASSLWLQGLADSYEQYF
J: TRBJ2-7
size: NA
D: TRBD2
V: TRBV11-2

DNA: TGTGCCAGCAGCCATTTCGAGGGAGGGAAAACGACTAATGAAAAACTGTTTTTT
CDR3: CASSHFEGGKTTNEKLFF
J: TRBJ1-4
size: NA
D: NA
V: TRBV14

DNA: TGTGCCAGCAGTCCCACGGGGGCCGGAGATACGCAGTATTTT
CDR3: CASSPTGAGDTQYF
J: TRBJ2-3
size: NA
D: NA
V: TRBV28

DNA: TGTGCCAGCAGCGAGGGGACTAGCGGTACCTACAATGAGCAGTTCTTC
CDR3: CASSEGTSGTYNEQFF
J: TRBJ2-1
size: NA
D: TRBD2
V: TRBV5-4

DNA: TGTGCCAGCAGTTCGGGACAGGGAACTGGAAACACCATATATTTT
CDR3: CASSSGQGTGNTIYF
J: TRBJ1-3
size: NA
D: TRBD1
V: TRBV28

DNA: TGTGCCAGCAGTTACTCCCGAGTCTATGGCTACACCTTC
CDR3: CASSYSRVYGYTF
J: TRBJ1-2
size: NA
D: NA
V: TRBV6-5

DNA: TGCGCCAGCAGCTTGGGACCCGCGGGGGATACGCAGTATTTT
CDR3: CASSLGPAGDTQYF
J: TRBJ2-3
size: NA
D: NA
V: TRBV5-1

DNA: TGTGCCAGCAGTTTAACAGGGGCGCCACCCTCCTATAATTCACCCCTCCACTTT
CDR3: CASSLTGAPPSYNSPLHF
J: TRBJ1-6
size: NA
D: TRBD1
V: TRBV28

DNA: TGTGCCACCAGCAGAGAGGTCTCGGGCTACACCTTC
CDR3: CATSREVSGYTF
J: TRBJ1-2
size: NA
D: NA
V: TRBV15

DNA: TGCGCCAGCAGCTTAGCGGGGAGGAGGACAGATACGCAGTATTTT
CDR3: CASSLAGRRTDTQYF
J: TRBJ2-3
size: NA
D: TRBD2
V: TRBV5-1